These T cell receptor beta chains were read from a single sample in a study of T cell repertoires in cytomegalovirus infection. Their antigens are not known. TCRdb analysed the reads with MiXCR anew, one entry per CDR3 protein. Of 830,000 or so distinct CDR3 sequences in the sample, approximately 32% were seen once. The material sequenced was cultured CD8+ T cells from PBMCs, taken from culture after CMV antigen stimulation. Every receptor here comes from a human donor in good health (CMV status not recorded). Some clones in this sample may be carry-over from other donors' samples. The CDR3 runs from the conserved cysteine through the conserved F or W. The order of the fields is CDR3 length, D gene, J gene, V gene, clone size, CDR3 DNA, CDR3 protein. The D gene is left open where the match is weak. Only part of the rows carry a size: once, few, many, or a class if the clone is expanded.

>15|-|TRBJ1-2|TRBV2|-
TGTGCCAGCAGTGAAGCGGAAACGGAGCCCTATGGCTACACCTTC
CASSEAETEPYGYTF
>12|-|TRBJ1-2|TRBV2|few
TGTGCCAGCATCGGGGAAGGATATGGCTACACCTTC
CASIGEGYGYTF
>15|-|TRBJ1-4|TRBV12-3/TRBV12-4|few
TGTGCCAGCAGTTCCTGGACAGACAGTAATGAAAAACTGTTTTTT
CASSSWTDSNEKLFF
>16|-|TRBJ1-6|TRBV27|few
TGTGCCAGCAGTCCCCAGAAAACACCTTATAATTCACCCCTCCACTTT
CASSPQKTPYNSPLHF
>15|TRBD2|TRBJ2-7|TRBV7-7|few
TGTGCTAGCAGCTCGGGACTAGCGGGGGCCTACGAGCAGTACTTC
CASSSGLAGAYEQYF
>13|TRBD1|TRBJ2-7|TRBV27|few
TGTGCCTCAGGGGACAGGGGTCCCTACGAGCAGTACTTC
CASGDRGPYEQYF
>11|-|TRBJ1-2|TRBV6-1|-
TGTGCCAGCGTCGACGGTCGCGGCTACACCTTC
CASVDGRGYTF
>15|-|TRBJ1-2|TRBV3-1|-
TGTGCCAGCAGCGTAAGTGGGGGGCTTCACTATGGCTACACCTTC
CASSVSGGLHYGYTF
>16|-|TRBJ1-2|TRBV5-1|few
TGCGCCAGCAGCCCCTATGGCGGACAAGTTAACTATGGCTACACCTTC
CASSPYGGQVNYGYTF
>14|-|TRBJ2-7|TRBV7-8|-
TGTGCCAACAGCTTGCAAGAGCGGGCCTACGAGCAGTACTTC
CANSLQERAYEQYF
>14|-|TRBJ1-2|TRBV7-9|-
TGTGCCAGCAGCTTAGACACACTGGGCTATGGCTACACCTTC
CASSLDTLGYGYTF
>14|-|TRBJ2-7|TRBV25-1|-
TGTGCCAGCAGCGCTAGTTCACAGGGCTACGAGCAGTACTTC
CASSASSQGYEQYF
>16|TRBD2|TRBJ2-4|TRBV7-6|many
TGTGCCAGCAGCGGCGGACTAGCGGGGAATTGGAACATTCAGTACTTC
CASSGGLAGNWNIQYF
>13|TRBD1|TRBJ1-1|TRBV7-6|-
TGTGCCAGCAGCTTCGACAGGGACACTGAAGCTTTCTTT
CASSFDRDTEAFF
>16|-|TRBJ1-5|TRBV12-3/TRBV12-4|-
TGTGCCAGCAGTTTGGGGGGGAGATATGGCAATCAGCCCCAGCATTTT
CASSLGGRYGNQPQHF
>15|TRBD1|TRBJ2-6|TRBV3-1|few
TGTGCCAGCAGCCAAGTAGCAGGGGACAGCAACGTCCTGACTTTC
CASSQVAGDSNVLTF
>14|-|TRBJ1-1|TRBV10-3|-
TGTGCCGCCCGGACATCCGGGTCAGAGACTGAAGCTTTCTTT
CAARTSGSETEAFF
>14|-|TRBJ1-1|TRBV9|-
TGTGCCAGCAGCGTAGATGGGGGCCACACTGAAGCTTTCTTT
CASSVDGGHTEAFF
>15|-|TRBJ1-2|TRBV2|few
TGTGCCAGCAGTGAGGTGTCGGAGTCTATCTTAGGCTACACCTTC
CASSEVSESILGYTF
>16|-|TRBJ2-1|TRBV14|few
TGTGCCAGCAGCCAAAGGGCGACGAGCTCCTACAATGAGCAGTTCTTC
CASSQRATSSYNEQFF
>18|TRBD2|TRBJ2-2|TRBV9|-
TGTGCCAGCAGCTTGACACGGACTAGCGGGTCGTACACCGGGGAGCTGTTTTTT
CASSLTRTSGSYTGELFF
>15|-|TRBJ2-1|TRBV28|few
TGTGCCAGTACAGGGCCCACAAGCTCCTACAATGAGCAGTTCTTC
CASTGPTSSYNEQFF
>15|-|TRBJ2-5|TRBV5-6|-
TGTGCCAGCAGCTTCAGCCGGGACTCCCAAGAGACCCAGTACTTC
CASSFSRDSQETQYF
>13|-|TRBJ2-2|TRBV19|-
TGTGCCGCCGGGCAGGGGAGGTCCGGGGAGCTGTTTTTT
CAAGQGRSGELFF
>15|TRBD1|TRBJ1-4|TRBV28|few
TGTGCCAGCAGTCCGTTGGACAGGAGTATGGGAAAACTGTTTTTT
CASSPLDRSMGKLFF
>16|TRBD1|TRBJ2-2|TRBV6-5|few
TGTGCCAGCACCCGAGGGGGCAGGGGGAAGACCGGGGAGCTGTTTTTT
CASTRGGRGKTGELFF
>12|-|TRBJ2-1|TRBV10-3|-
TGTGCCATAGGGGGCTCCTACAATGAGCAGTTCTTC
CAIGGSYNEQFF
>13|TRBD1|TRBJ1-5|TRBV20-1|-
TGCAGTGCCAGGGACAGGGGAAATCAGCCCCAGCATTTT
CSARDRGNQPQHF
>15|TRBD2|TRBJ2-1|TRBV20-1|-
TGCAGTGCCCCGACTAGCGGGGGGAAAGGGGATGAGCAGTTCTTC
CSAPTSGGKGDEQFF
>14|-|TRBJ2-3|TRBV11-2|-
TGTGCCAGCAGCTCCACTCCAGTGACAGATACGCAGTATTTT
CASSSTPVTDTQYF
>17|TRBD1|TRBJ2-3|TRBV2|-
TGTGCCAGGACCGGGACAGGAGTTCTGTCGGCCACAGATACGCGGTATTTT
CARTGTGVLSATDTRYF
>13|-|TRBJ2-1|TRBV12-3/TRBV12-4|-
TGTGCCAGCATCAAGGGGTGGTCTGAGGAGCAGTTCTTC
CASIKGWSEEQFF
>14|TRBD1|TRBJ2-7|TRBV7-6|-
TGTGCCAGCAGCCCGGGGACAGGGGGCCTCGAGCAGTACTTC
CASSPGTGGLEQYF
>16|TRBD1|TRBJ2-5|TRBV9|-
TGTGCCAGCAGCCCACTACAGGGGTATCGCCAAGAGACCCAGTACTTC
CASSPLQGYRQETQYF
>17|-|TRBJ1-4|TRBV6-1|-
TGTGCCACGTACAGGCAGGGGATCGGGTGGACTAATGAAAAACTGTTTTTT
CATYRQGIGWTNEKLFF
>13|-|TRBJ2-7|TRBV3-1|few
TGTGCCAGCAGCCATGGGGTGGGCTACGAGCAGTACTTC
CASSHGVGYEQYF
>17|-|TRBJ2-7|TRBV6-6|once
TGTGCCAGCAGTTACTCGAAGAATTTTCCAACTACCTACGAGCAGTACTTC
CASSYSKNFPTTYEQYF
>14|-|TRBJ2-1|TRBV20-1|few
TGCAGTGCTAGTCTGGGGGGCCCGGGCAATGAGCAGTTCTTC
CSASLGGPGNEQFF
>14|-|TRBJ2-3|TRBV6-6|-
TGTGCCAGCAGTTCCGGGCCGGCCTCGGATACGCAGTATTTT
CASSSGPASDTQYF
>14|TRBD1|TRBJ2-7|TRBV27|-
TGTGCCAGCACCCTGGGACAGGGCCCCTACGAGCAGTACTTC
CASTLGQGPYEQYF
>12|-|TRBJ1-2|TRBV19|-
TGTGCCATCAGAAGGGTCGACTATGGCTACACCTTC
CAIRRVDYGYTF
>16|TRBD1|TRBJ1-4|TRBV6-8|once
TGTGCCAGCAGTTACTGGACAGGGCGGAATAATGAAAAACTGTTTTTT
CASSYWTGRNNEKLFF
>14|-|TRBJ2-2|TRBV10-2|-
TGCGCCAGCAGTTCGGACACCCTCACCGGGGAGCTGTTTTTT
CASSSDTLTGELFF